What follows describes a single T cell receptor beta chain. Its antigen remains unidentified. This entry comes from a study of T cell repertoires in cytomegalovirus infection. Study details: Matching HLA type and CMV infection were both indicated by public TCR beta signatures. Study-level findings and limits: Ex vivo, HLA-C-restricted CMV-specific TCR beta clonotypes prevailed over the rest of the response.

Losses at the gene ends were 4 bases for V and 2 bases for J; bases not matched to a gene: 7. Germline assignment: CDR1 SEHNR and CDR2 FQNEAQ (reference sequence). This CDR3 has 15 amino acids. TCRdb analysed the reads with MiXCR anew, one entry per CDR3 protein. The profile shows about 920,000 distinct CDR3 sequences, around 32% of them singletons. The starting material was cultured CD8+ T cells from PBMCs, obtained from culture after CMV antigen stimulation. This TCR came from a human donor in good health (CMV status not recorded). Some clones in this sample may be carry-over from other donors' samples. The chain combines TRBV7-9 with TRBJ2-7; 8 nucleotides agree with TRBD1. In DNA form, the CDR3 reads TGTGCCAGCAGCTACCCGGGACAGGACACCTACGAGCAGTACTTC. This gives the protein CASSYPGQDTYEQYF.